Shown below are 27 T cell receptor beta chains from a single sample sequenced in a study of human T cells and chemical hapten exposure. TCRdb reanalysed the RACE reads using MiXCR and keeps one entry per CDR3 protein. The sample yields approximately 43,000 distinct CDR3 sequences, around 3.8% seen once. Time point noted: patch test 1, 2 weeks after DPC sensitization. As to treatment: therapeutic diphenylcyclopropenone sensitization with weekly scalp DPC. RNA extraction used unfractionated whole blood as the source of total RNA. Sequenced here: whole blood, sampled in connection with sensitization to the hapten diphenylcyclopropenone (DPC). Source of these receptors: a man aged 50 to 59 with alopecia areata. Some clones in this sample may be carry-over from other donors' samples.

This clonotype was counted many times. This chain connects TRBV20-1 to TRBJ2-3; TRBD1 agrees at 7 bases. CDR3 length: 13 amino acids. In germline, CDR1 is DFQATT, CDR2 SNEGSKA (reference sequence). J gave up 7 bases and V 4 bases, and 8 bases lay outside the gene matches. The CDR3 is CSATQGILYTQYF. The CDR3 nucleotides read TGCAGTGCTACACAGGGGATCCTCTATACGCAGTATTTT.

This clonotype has ten or more counts. The chain carries TRBV4-3 and TRBJ2-4; a possible D gene is TRBD1 (6 bases). The ends were cut back, 1 base at V and 5 bases at J, with 15 bases in the middle. This CDR3 is 16 amino acids long. Looked up from germline, CDR1 is LGHNA and CDR2 is YSLEER. CDR3 DNA sequence: TGCGCCAGCAGCCAAGGAATCCCCTGGGGGCAAAACATTCAGTACTTC. Protein: CASSQGIPWGQNIQYF.

This clonotype has at least ten counts. V is TRBV10-3 and J is TRBJ2-4, with 11 positions matching TRBD2. Germline CDR1 is ENHRY and CDR2 is SYGVKD. The CDR3 has 15 residues. V lost 3 bases to trimming and J lost 9 bases; unmatched junction nucleotides: 7. The CDR3 DNA reads as TGTGCCATCAGTGATATAGCGGGAGGGGCGGGCATTCAGTACTTC. Encoded protein: CAISDIAGGAGIQYF.

This clonotype showed up many times. This sequence joins TRBV5-1 and TRBJ1-1; D is perhaps TRBD1 (6 bases). Deletions cut 0 bases from V and 6 bases from J, with 18 bases between. The CDR3 extends over 16 amino acids. The germline V gene has CDR1 SGHRS and CDR2 YFSETQ. The CDR3 here is CASSLEAAGDVSEAFF. The CDR3 DNA reads as TGCGCCAGCAGCTTGGAGGCGGCAGGGGATGTGTCTGAAGCTTTCTTT.

The rearrangement uses TRBV20-1 and TRBJ2-5, with 8 bases fitting TRBD2. The CDR3 loop spans 10 amino acids. Trimming took 6 bases from V and 7 from J; bases not matched to a gene: 1. Germline V gene sequence: CDR1 DFQATT, CDR2 SNEGSKA (reference sequence). DNA of the CDR3: TGCAGTGCCACTAGCGGGACCCAGTACTTC. Translated: CSATSGTQYF.

This clonotype appeared many times. The chain has TRBV5-6 and TRBJ1-1; 8 bases map to TRBD1. The CDR3 covers 13 residues. Germline-derived CDR1 and CDR2 are SGHDT and YYEEEE. Losses at the gene ends were 3 bases for V and 4 bases for J; bases not matched to a gene: 2. The CDR3 DNA reads TGTGCCAGCAGCTGGACAGGGTCCACTGAAGCTTTCTTT. Its protein is CASSWTGSTEAFF.

This clonotype has ten or more counts. V usage is TRBV29-1 and J usage is TRBJ2-3; 8 bases map to TRBD1. The CDR3 covers 14 residues. Trimming cost V 8 bases and J 1 base; bases outside gene matches: 8. From germline, CDR1 is SQVTM and CDR2 ANQGSEA. The CDR3 bases are TGCAGCTCCCTCCTGGACAGGGGCACAGATACGCAGTATTTT. This gives the protein CSSLLDRGTDTQYF.

The sample holds many counts of this clonotype. The chain recombines TRBV24-1 with TRBJ2-3; no definite D call. The CDR3 is 15 amino acids. The germline V gene encodes CDR1 KGHDR and CDR2 SFDVKD. The V and J ends lost 2 bases and 1 base respectively, with 9 bases between them. CDR3 nucleotides: TGTGCCACCAGTGATTCCCAATGGGGCACAGATACGCAGTATTTT. It specifies CATSDSQWGTDTQYF.

This clonotype was seen many times. This chain joins TRBV4-2 and TRBJ2-1, with TRBD2 matching 13 bases. V lost 0 bases to trimming and J lost 9 bases; unmatched junction nucleotides: 5. CDR3 length equals 16 residues. Germline assignment: CDR1 LGHNA and CDR2 YNFKEQ. The CDR3, as DNA: TGTGCCAGCAGCCAAGAAGGGACTAGCGGGGCGGGTGAGCAGTTCTTC. Amino acids: CASSQEGTSGAGEQFF.

This clonotype was seen at least ten times. The chain combines TRBV12-3 or TRBV12-4 with TRBJ1-2; tentatively, D is TRBD1 (6 bases). With 5 bases removed from V and 7 bases from J, the gap between germline ends came to 14 bases. CDR3 size: 13 residues. The chain's CDR3 is CASSGDRRGGYTF. The CDR3 DNA sequence: TGTGCCAGCAGTGGGGACCGCAGGGGTGGCTACACCTTC.

The sample holds many counts of this clonotype. This chain links TRBV12-3 or TRBV12-4 with TRBJ2-7, with TRBD1 matching over 10 bases. The ends lost 6 bases at V and 1 base at J; junction bases unmatched: 6. CDR3 length equals 15 residues. The CDR3 region is CASSPLGQGSYEQYF. DNA for the CDR3: TGTGCCAGCAGCCCCTTGGGACAGGGGTCCTACGAGCAGTACTTC.

About this clonotype: Possible read error: a much larger clone is one base away. The chain employs TRBV7-2 and TRBJ1-5; D ambiguous. Deletions cut 5 bases from V and 6 bases from J, with 11 bases between. Looked up from germline, CDR1 is SGHTA and CDR2 is FQGNSA. The CDR3 loop spans 13 amino acids. The CDR3 sequence is CASSPVSTQPQHF. The CDR3 nucleotides read TGTGCCAGCAGCCCGGTCTCCACTCAGCCCCAGCATTTT.

This clonotype showed up many times. The V call is TRBV7-9, the J call TRBJ1-1, with 7 nucleotides matching TRBD1. Germline V CDR1 and CDR2: SEHNR, FQNEAQ (reference sequence). The CDR3 has 14 residues. Trimming took 3 bases from V and 3 from J; bases not matched to a gene: 4. CDR3 in DNA: TGTGCCAGCAGCTTCCGACAGGGCGACACTGAAGCTTTCTTT. Translating it yields CASSFRQGDTEAFF.

At least ten counts were recorded for this clonotype. J is TRBJ1-5 and V is TRBV11-2, with D tentatively TRBD1 (5 bases). Germline CDR1 SGHAT, CDR2 FQNNGV. CDR3 length: 15 residues. Trimming removed 0 bases from V and 1 base from J, with 7 bases in between. The CDR3 loop is CASSLERGSNQPQHF. The CDR3 DNA is TGTGCCAGCAGCTTAGAAAGGGGAAGCAATCAGCCCCAGCATTTT.

In this sample, this clonotype turned up many times. The J gene is TRBJ1-5, the V gene TRBV28, with D perhaps matching TRBD1 (6 bases). The ends were cut back, 5 bases at V and 7 bases at J, with 15 bases in the middle. CDR1 is MDHEN, CDR2 SYDVKM, per germline. The CDR3 sequence is 14 residues long. The CDR3 DNA reads TGTGCCAGCAGTCCCAGCAGGGGAGGACAGCCCCAGCATTTT. It is translated as CASSPSRGGQPQHF.

This clonotype was counted ten times or more. The chain has TRBV19 and TRBJ2-7; TRBD2 might be the D (5 bases). Per germline, CDR1 LNHDA and CDR2 SQIVND (reference sequence). With 5 bases removed from V and 5 bases from J, the gap between germline ends came to 19 bases. The CDR3 totals 15 residues. CDR3 nucleotide sequence: TGTGCCAGTAGTGCGACCTCGAGGGTCCTGGACGAGCAGTACTTC. It yields the protein CASSATSRVLDEQYF. Full variable domain (missing parts from reference TRBV19 and TRBJ2-7): DGGITQSPKYLFRKEGQNVTLSCEQNLNHDAMYWYRQDPGQGLRLIYYSQIVNDFQKGDIAEGYSVSREKKESFPLTVTSAQKNPTAFYLCASSATSRVLDEQYFGPGTRLTVT.

This clonotype was seen at least ten times. The CDR3 loop reads CASSPSSPPEQYF. DNA of the CDR3: TGCGCCAGCAGCCCGTCCTCACCCCCCGAGCAGTACTTC. The genes are TRBV5-1 and TRBJ2-7; no reliable D call. The V end was cut by 4 bases, the J end by 6 bases, with 14 bases between. Germline V gene sequence: CDR1 SGHRS, CDR2 YFSETQ. The CDR3 has 13 residues. The variable domain in full, with the rest retrieved from reference TRBV5-1 and TRBJ2-7, is KAGVTQTPRYLIKTRGQQVTLSCSPISGHRSVSWYQQTPGQGLQFLFEYFSETQRNKGNFPGRFSGRQFSNSRSEMNVSTLELGDSALYLCASSPSSPPEQYFGPGTRLTVT.

The table lists this clonotype with many counts. The chain carries TRBV20-1 and TRBJ1-1; unclear D gene. The CDR3 consists of 13 residues. The V and J ends lost 4 bases and 1 base respectively, with 10 bases between them. Germline values: CDR1 DFQATT, CDR2 SNEGSKA (reference sequence). The CDR3 bases are TGCAGTGCTATCCAAAACAGGAACACTGAAGCTTTCTTT. Encoded protein: CSAIQNRNTEAFF.

This clonotype was recorded many times. The gene calls are TRBV7-2 and TRBJ2-5; TRBD1 or TRBD2 may be the D gene (5 bases each). The CDR3 contains 14 residues. CDR1 SGHTA and CDR2 FQGNSA come from the germline V gene. V was trimmed by 5 bases and J by 1 base, leaving 11 bases between them. For the CDR3, the DNA is TGTGCCAGCAGCCCCCGGGACCTCCAAGAGACCCAGTACTTC. Protein product: CASSPRDLQETQYF.

This clonotype has ten or more counts. The chain joins TRBV6-2 or TRBV6-3 to TRBJ2-7, with 7 bases fitting TRBD1. V shed 5 bases, J shed 0 bases, and the junction held 4 bases outside the gene matches. Germline CDR1 is MNHEY and CDR2 is SVGEGT. This CDR3 contains 14 residues. The CDR3 sequence: CASSIQGNSYEQYF. CDR3 nucleotide sequence: TGTGCCAGCAGTATACAGGGGAACTCCTACGAGCAGTACTTC.

The sample holds a few counts of this clonotype. This chain links TRBV3-1 with TRBJ1-4, with TRBD1 matching over 7 bases. Germline-derived CDR1 and CDR2 are LGHDT and YNNKEL (reference sequence). This CDR3 has 16 residues. The junction had 12 bases not matched to a gene; V was cut back by 4 bases and J by 7 bases. CDR3 residues: CASSLQGEGAREKLFF. The CDR3 nucleotides read TGTGCCAGCAGCCTCCAAGGGGAGGGGGCGCGTGAAAAACTGTTTTTT.

This clonotype was observed many times. The genes are TRBV4-2 and TRBJ2-7; D unresolved. The germline CDR1 and CDR2 sequences are LGHNA and YNFKEQ. V was clipped by 0 bases and J by 4 bases, with 10 bases between them. The CDR3 loop spans 14 amino acids. In nucleotides, the CDR3 is TGTGCCAGCAGCCAAGATGCCGTCGGTTACGAGCAGTACTTC. It codes for CASSQDAVGYEQYF.

This rearrangement joins TRBV24-1 to TRBJ2-5; 11 nucleotides align to TRBD1. Germline CDR1 and CDR2: KGHDR and SFDVKD. Trimming took 0 bases from V and 6 from J; bases not matched to a gene: 2. CDR3 length: 15 amino acids. DNA for the CDR3: TGTGCCACCAGTGATTTGGGACAGGGGGCGAAGACCCAGTACTTC. This gives the protein CATSDLGQGAKTQYF.

This clonotype was picked up many times. The chain carries TRBV6-1 and TRBJ2-3; TRBD1 agrees at 7 bases. CDR1 and CDR2 from the germline V gene are MNHNS and SASEGT. There are 14 residues in the CDR3. J gave up 4 bases and V 8 bases, and 9 bases lay outside the gene matches. The CDR3 nucleotides are TGTGCCAGCCGTTTGGGGACAGTCTCAGATACGCAGTATTTT. Residues: CASRLGTVSDTQYF.

The genes are TRBV29-1 and TRBJ2-3; D is possibly TRBD1 (6 bases). The ends were cut back, 1 base at V and 4 bases at J, with 21 bases in the middle. CDR3 length equals 17 residues. The V gene's germline CDR1 is SQVTM and CDR2 ANQGSEA. The CDR3 coding sequence is TGCAGCGTTGAAGGGGGGCTGGGGATTAGGGGAGCAGATACGCAGTATTTT. It translates to CSVEGGLGIRGADTQYF.

About this clonotype: A much larger clone differs from this one at a single base, so this may be a read error. The CDR3 loop is CAGSELDRGSEQYF. DNA for the CDR3: TGTGCCGGCAGTGAATTGGACAGGGGGAGCGAGCAGTACTTC. The chain uses TRBV25-1 and TRBJ2-7; TRBD1 aligns across 10 bases. Germline V gene data show CDR1 as MGHDK and CDR2 as SYGVNS. This CDR3 spans 14 amino acids.

This clonotype was recorded a few times. This chain connects TRBV12-3 or TRBV12-4 to TRBJ1-1; D might be TRBD1 (6 bases). The germline V and J ends were trimmed by 3 bases and 1 base, with 15 bases remaining between them. This CDR3 comprises 16 residues. The CDR3 loop reads CASSFGQRGGNTEAFF. The CDR3 DNA reads as TGTGCCAGCAGTTTTGGACAGCGGGGGGGGAACACTGAAGCTTTCTTT.